Below, one T cell receptor (beta chain) is given with its context. What it recognizes is unknown. This entry is derived from a study of OX40 agonist ivuxolimab in advanced cancers. Generated by immunoSEQ multiplex PCR, the TCRdb table keeps only in-frame clones and is missing some. The table lists some 100,000 clones, approximately 84% of them singletons. Exclusion of a patient followed from autoimmune disease history or systemic immunosuppression. Blood specimens came from baseline, cycle 4 day 1, and cycle 7 day 1. Germline CDR1 SGHRS, CDR2 YFSETQ. Trimming took 0 bases from V and 2 from J, leaving 14 bases between them. The CDR3 is 17 amino acids. Study observations and caveats: Antigen targets of the expanded peripheral T cells went undetermined. The average count of expanded clones was higher among CD8+ T cells than among CD4+.

The chain employs TRBV5-1 and TRBJ2-2, with D possibly matching TRBD1 (6 bases). This receptor was taken from an adult with an advanced solid tumor such as melanoma, head and neck, liver or kidney cancer. The sample consisted of CD4+ or CD8+ T cells sorted from blood, taken in a trial of the OX40 agonist ivuxolimab. Here the CDR3 DNA reads TGCGCCAGCAGCTTGGCCGGGCAGGGGATTAACACCGGGGAGCTGTTTTTT. Amino acid sequence: CASSLAGQGINTGELFF.